This T cell receptor beta chain stems from a study of blood T cell repertoires in COVID-19 (dated by TCRdb to about 2020). For the study in its entirety: Samples covering the acute and convalescent phases of COVID-19 were provided by collaborators in the United States, Italy and Spain. The prospective study material was composed of cDNA or gDNA derived from T cells, B-cell-depleted T cells, or PBMCs. The dataset comprised deeply sampled blood TCRbeta repertoires from subjects exposed to, actively infected with, or recovered from COVID-19. A freely available public database, intended as a resource for researchers studying the immune response to SARS-CoV-2, is where the repertoires were released. The samples were drawn from two sources: the first 160 participants of the ongoing ImmuneRACE study, and 1,254 subjects contributed by 6 global collaborators. Nearly every sample came with metadata listing a de-identified subject ID, COVID-19 status, age in years and sex. Where available, HLA class I and class II types were obtained from metadata supplied by the sample provider rather than from assay-based typing.

Overall study results and their limits: The quantity of clinical and demographic metadata differed by source and by participant and was supplied without curation.

Spanning cysteine to phenylalanine, the CDR3 consists of 15 amino acids. The read is trimmed to its CDR3 DNA, 45 bases read in frame from base 1. Per the germline V gene, MDHEN is the CDR1 and SYDVKM is the CDR2. Trimming removed 1 base from V and 6 bases from J; the gene matches leave 4 bases unexplained. The immunoSEQ Assay, a bias-controlled multiplex PCR, was used to amplify TCRbeta CDR3 regions from genomic DNA. Per the original workflow: Nucleated cell counts per sample were estimated from amplification of reference gene primers within the assay. To quantify the absolute abundance of each unique TCRbeta CDR3 rearrangement, sequence reads were collapsed and filtered. For each sample, productive Simpson clonality was calculated as the square root of Simpson's diversity index over productive rearrangements. This is the immuneACCESS table as TCRdb keeps it, with only in-frame sequences that have V and J called. A part of the clones is gone; compared with another copy, unresolved V genes explain less than half, and the rest is unexplained. V, J and clone size are those of that table, while D and trimming were read from the DNA. This sample holds about 230,000 clones; about 85% were observed only once. The ten largest account for about 8% of the sample.

Concerning this clone itself: What this receptor recognizes is not known. There are no base qualities to consult, and no much larger clone falls within one base.

Each collaborating institution followed its own protocols to collect whole blood in K2EDTA tubes. For TCRbeta analysis, collaborators shipped samples in one of three forms: frozen whole blood, isolated PBMCs, or DNA extracted from either of those sample types. The sequenced sample consisted of peripheral blood. This TCR derives from a woman aged 80 or older with acute or convalescent COVID-19. This receptor chain uses TRBV28 and TRBJ1-4; 8 middle bases align to TRBD1. CDR3 region: CASSLLTGGDEKLFF. DNA sequence: TGTGCCAGCAGTTTATTAACAGGGGGGGATGAAAAACTGTTTTTT. Joined to the reference TRBV28 and TRBJ1-4 proteins, this CDR3 gives the full variable domain: DVKVTQSSRYLVKRTGEKVFLECVQDMDHENMFWYRQDPGLGLRLIYFSYDVKMKEKGDIPEGYSVSREKKERFSLILESASTNQTSMYLCASSLLTGGDEKLFFGSGTQLSVL.